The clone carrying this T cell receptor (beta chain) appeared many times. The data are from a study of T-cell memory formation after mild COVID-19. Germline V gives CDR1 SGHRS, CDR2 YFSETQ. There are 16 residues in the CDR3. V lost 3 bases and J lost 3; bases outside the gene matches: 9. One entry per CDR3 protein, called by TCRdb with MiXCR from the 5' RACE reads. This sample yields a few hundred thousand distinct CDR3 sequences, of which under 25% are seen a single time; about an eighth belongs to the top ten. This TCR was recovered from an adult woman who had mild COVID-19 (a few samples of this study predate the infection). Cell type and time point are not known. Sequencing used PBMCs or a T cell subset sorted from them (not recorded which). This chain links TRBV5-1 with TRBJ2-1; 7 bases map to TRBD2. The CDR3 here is CASSSGGSSIYNEQFF. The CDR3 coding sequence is TGCGCCAGCAGCTCGGGGGGATCCAGCATCTACAATGAGCAGTTCTTC.